This T cell receptor (beta chain) was profiled in a study of T cells in Graves' hyperthyroidism and ophthalmopathy (dated by TCRdb to between 2018 and 2021). At the level of the whole study: Peripheral blood samples were taken at initial diagnosis, before any treatment was given. The approximately 100 discovery patients were divided at random into training and test sets in a 7:3 ratio. The paper reports TCR Vbeta CDR3 sequencing of approximately 140 peripheral blood samples: 43 ophthalmopathy, 75 to 80 hyperthyroidism and around 17 progressor patients. To identify TCR V-J signatures that set the groups apart, the researchers used a discovery cohort of about a hundred patients, made up of some 41 with Graves' ophthalmopathy and about 59 with stable Graves' hyperthyroidism. Thyroid tissue and blood T-cell repertoires from six Graves' hyperthyroidism patients were also compared in the study. Whether ophthalmopathy could be predicted prospectively was tested in an independent validation cohort made up of under 20 hyperthyroidism patients plus 17 patients who later progressed to ophthalmopathy. After sampling, hyperthyroidism patients received methimazole starting at 30 mg daily, and ophthalmopathy patients received high-dose intravenous methylprednisolone. Overall study outcomes, separate from this receptor: Most expanded thyroid clonotypes (frequency above 0.001) were also found in blood, which suggests that blood repertoires may mirror thyroid immune responses. No statistical method was used to fix the sample size in advance, and group allocation was not hidden from the investigators. In cross-validation, a model built on a 13 V-J signature told ophthalmopathy apart from stable hyperthyroidism with approximately 90% sensitivity and roughly 81% specificity, and in testing the same model reached 80%/75%. In validation, progression to ophthalmopathy was predicted by the model with 70% to 71% sensitivity and roughly 76% specificity, a median of about 6 months before onset.

The TCR beta CDR3 regions were amplified from RNA transcripts. For the first round of RT-PCR on the TCR CDR3, the HTBI primer set was used together with the Qiagen OneStep RT-PCR kit. Libraries were constructed in a second round of multiplex PCR, after which size selection and purification were performed. Libraries were sequenced paired-end with 100 bp reads on an Illumina HiSeq2000. The paper's processing steps were these. Raw data were processed with SOAPnuke, discarding reads with adapters, uncalled bases, mean Phred below 15, or no exact constant-primer or identifier match. COPE v1.2.5 was used to merge high-quality paired reads, and clonotypes were defined as unique nucleotide sequences. MiTCR v1.1 was used to align the clonotypes against IMGT TRBV, TRBD and TRBJ reference segments. The analysis included only V-J combinations with a frequency above 0.0001, which together covered 99.2% of the repertoires. The TCS score was defined as the ratio of F50 (clonal expansion) to E x V (chaos), calculated using BLOSUM62-based TCRdist between CDR3 peptides within each V-J. Welch's t-statistics and random forest reduced roughly 530 V-J features to about 13, which were used in a naive Bayes classifier (R e1071). Using fastp trimming at Q25 and MiXCR clonotype assembly, TCRdb reanalyzed the public sequencing data and kept in-frame beta chains. Records with the same CDR3 protein are collapsed into one entry carrying the most frequent genes and DNA. The V and J calls and clone size are TCRdb's, not the authors'. The sample contains approximately 600,000 distinct CDR3 sequences, about a sixth of them found a single time. Of the sample, over 3.5% is held by the ten largest clones.

The germline V gene yields SNHLY for CDR1 and FYNNEI for CDR2. From its cysteine to its phenylalanine, the CDR3 spans 15 amino acids. Only the CDR3 portion is preserved as DNA: 45 bases, with reading frame beginning at the first base. Cut back by 3 bases and 7 bases, the V and J ends lie 16 bases apart. Many counts were recorded for this clonotype. Its antigen specificity is not known. Base qualities are not provided; no much larger clone lies one nucleotide away. Stable Graves' hyperthyroidism was defined as the absence of progression to ophthalmopathy over 18 months of follow-up. Hyperthyroidism patients were aged 18 to 65 years and newly diagnosed, with disease duration of less than 2 months. Patients with uncontrolled infections, other autoimmune diseases, pregnancy or lactation were excluded. Clinical symptoms, serum thyroxine and TRAb, thyroid ultrasound, and orbital computed tomography formed the basis for the diagnoses. PBMCs were isolated from more than 8 ml of fresh peripheral blood by Ficoll-Paque density gradient centrifugation. Total RNA was extracted using Trizol reagent, and RNA quality was assessed on an Agilent 2100 Bioanalyzer.

The receptor chain draws on TRBV2 and TRBJ2-1; the D gene could be TRBD1 or TRBD2, each one agreeing over 6 bases. This TCR was recovered from a woman in her 30s with Graves' hyperthyroidism. The sample was blood. The CDR3: CASSDPGARGNEQFF. The sequenced DNA is TGTGCCAGCAGTGACCCGGGGGCGAGAGGAAATGAGCAGTTCTTC.